This T cell receptor beta chain was recovered during a study of human T cells and chemical hapten exposure. One entry per CDR3 protein, called by TCRdb with MiXCR from the RACE reads. The data show just under 65,000 distinct CDR3 sequences, more than 9.5% seen once. This clonotype came up a few times. The time point here: patch test 3, about 24 weeks after DPC sensitization. Sample treatment: therapeutic diphenylcyclopropenone sensitization with weekly scalp DPC. The V and J ends lost 4 bases and 2 bases respectively, with 12 bases between them. Germline CDR1 SGHDT, CDR2 YYEEEE. The CDR3 has 14 residues.

The rearrangement joins TRBV5-6 to TRBJ2-5; either TRBD1 or TRBD2 may fit D (5 bases each). The TCR sequence derives from a woman in her 30s with alopecia areata. Some clones in this sample may be carry-over from other donors' samples. The specimen comprised whole blood, sampled in connection with sensitization to the hapten diphenylcyclopropenone (DPC). CDR3 sequence reads: CASSPPRGQETQYF. CDR3 nucleotides: TGTGCCAGCAGCCCCCCGAGGGGTCAAGAGACCCAGTACTTC.